The 20 T cell receptor beta chains below all came from one sample that was sequenced in a study of blood T cell repertoires in COVID-19. The table came from immunoSEQ multiplex PCR; TCRdb's copy has only in-frame clones and leaves some out. The sample yields some 300,000 clones, 89% seen once. Sequenced material: PBMCs or T cells enriched from blood (not recorded which). The receptors shown here come from a woman aged 45-65 years who had been exposed to COVID-19.

The gene calls are TRBV27 and TRBJ2-2; weak D call: TRBD1 (5 bases). This CDR3 is 13 amino acids long. The germline CDR1 and CDR2 sequences are MNHEY and SMNVEV (reference sequence). V lost 7 bases and J lost 4, with 10 bases in between. The CDR3 region is CASTSGFTGELFF. The CDR3 region has the DNA TGTGCCAGCACCTCAGGGTTCACCGGGGAGCTGTTTTTT.

V gene TRBV11-1 combines with J gene TRBJ1-1; 8 bases fit TRBD1. The CDR3 contains 14 residues. Germline V gives CDR1 SGHAT, CDR2 FQDESV (reference sequence). The V and J ends lost 3 bases and 1 base, in that order; junction bases with no gene match: 1. CDR3 bases: TGTGCCAGCAGCTTCGGGACAGGGAACACTGAAGCTTTCTTT. Protein sequence: CASSFGTGNTEAFF. Based on the CDR3 plus reference TRBV11-1 and TRBJ1-1, the full variable domain is EAEVAQSPRYKITEKSQAVAFWCDPISGHATLYWYRQILGQGPELLVQFQDESVVDDSQLPKDRFSAERLKGVDSTLKIQPAELGDSAMYLCASSFGTGNTEAFFGQGTRLTVV.

CDR3 sequence reads: CASSVSSGGYNEQFF. The CDR3 DNA is TGCGCCAGCAGCGTCTCTAGCGGGGGGTACAATGAGCAGTTCTTC. The V call is TRBV4-1, the J call TRBJ2-1; 11 bases fit TRBD2. With V trimmed by 5 bases and J by 4 bases, 4 bases remained unmatched. Germline V gene data show CDR1 as MGHRA and CDR2 as YSYEKL. CDR3 length equals 15 residues.

The genes are TRBV5-8 and TRBJ1-1; TRBD1 might be the D (6 bases). V lost 1 base to trimming and J lost 0 bases, with 13 bases between them. Germline V gene data show CDR1 as SGHTS and CDR2 as YDEGEE. This CDR3 is 16 amino acids long. In nucleotides, the CDR3 is TGTGCCAGCAGCTTGACCAGGGGCATCATGAACACTGAAGCTTTCTTT. This translates into CASSLTRGIMNTEAFF.

J is TRBJ2-1 and V is TRBV5-1, with D possibly being TRBD2 (5 bases). V lost 4 bases, J lost 6 bases, and 23 bases lay in between. Germline V gene lookup returns CDR1 SGHRS and CDR2 YFSETQ. This CDR3 comprises 17 residues. The CDR3 region is CASSPVAGSPESNEQFF. CDR3 in DNA: TGCGCCAGCAGCCCTGTTGCGGGCTCCCCAGAAAGCAATGAGCAGTTCTTC.

The chain uses TRBV2 and TRBJ2-1; TRBD2 matches at 8 bases. CDR3 size: 15 residues. CDR1 is SNHLY, CDR2 FYNNEI, per germline. The V segment lost 6 bases and the J segment 0 bases; nucleotides outside the gene matches: 4. The CDR3 region is CASRLGTSSYNEQFF. As DNA, the CDR3 is TGTGCCAGCAGACTCGGGACTAGCTCCTACAATGAGCAGTTCTTC. Based on the CDR3 plus reference TRBV2 and TRBJ2-1, the full variable domain is EPEVTQTPSHQVTQMGQEVILRCVPISNHLYFYWYRQILGQKVEFLVSFYNNEISEKSEIFDDQFSVERPDGSNFTLKIRSTKLEDSAMYFCASRLGTSSYNEQFFGPGTRLTVL.

The rearrangement uses TRBV2 and TRBJ2-3; the D is unclear. Between the trimmed V and J ends, which lost 7 bases and 0 bases, there was a span of 11 bases. Germline V gene data show CDR1 as SNHLY and CDR2 as FYNNEI. This CDR3 contains 14 residues. The CDR3: CASKPQQSTDTQYF. The CDR3 DNA reads TGTGCCAGCAAGCCCCAACAGAGCACAGATACGCAGTATTTT.

The V and J genes are TRBV5-8 and TRBJ1-2, with a possible D match to TRBD1 (6 bases). The CDR3 totals 14 residues. The V end lost 6 bases, the J end lost 5 bases, and 17 bases lay between the germline ends. Germline values: CDR1 SGHTS, CDR2 YDEGEE. CDR3 sequence reads: CASIGRDISYGYTF. Written as DNA, the CDR3 is TGTGCCAGCATCGGCAGGGACATATCATATGGCTACACCTTC.

This chain links TRBV5-4 with TRBJ2-7; 10 nucleotides agree with TRBD1. The CDR3 is made up of 15 amino acids. CDR1 and CDR2 from the germline V gene are SGHNT and YYREEE (reference sequence). J was trimmed by 5 bases and V by 4 bases; bases with no gene match: 9. In nucleotides, the CDR3 is TGTGCCAGCAGCGTGCGGACCGGGACAGGGGACGAGCAGTACTTC. This sequence encodes CASSVRTGTGDEQYF.

The chain joins TRBV28 to TRBJ1-4, with TRBD1 as a possible D gene (5 bases). Trimming shortened V by 6 bases and J by 6 bases, and 17 bases separated the two germline ends. This CDR3 region has 15 residues. Per the germline V gene, CDR1 is MDHEN and CDR2 is SYDVKM. The CDR3 nucleotides are TGTGCCAGCAGCCCTACGGGGGTTAGAGATGAAAAACTGTTTTTT. Its protein is CASSPTGVRDEKLFF.

This clone was recorded a few times. The chain recombines TRBV2 with TRBJ1-5; 8 bases agree with TRBD1. There are 14 residues in the CDR3. Germline V gene data show CDR1 as SNHLY and CDR2 as FYNNEI. After removal of 6 bases from V and 6 bases from J, the junction contained 7 bases not matched to a gene. The CDR3 region is CASSKDREGQPQHF. The CDR3 region has the DNA TGTGCCAGCAGCAAGGACAGGGAAGGTCAGCCCCAGCATTTT.

This chain connects TRBV5-4 to TRBJ2-5; D perhaps matches TRBD1 (6 bases). V gave up 1 base and J gave up 3 bases, with 7 bases separating them. The length of the CDR3 is 13 residues. Germline-derived CDR1 and CDR2 are SGHNT and YYREEE (reference sequence). CDR3 amino acids: CASSLRQEETQYF. Written as DNA, the CDR3 is TGTGCCAGCAGCTTGAGACAGGAAGAGACCCAGTACTTC.

The chain carries TRBV3-1 (or the pseudogene TRBV3-2) and TRBJ2-5, with D maybe TRBD1 (6 bases). Deletions cut 2 bases from V and 2 bases from J, with 9 bases between. The CDR3 contains 14 residues. Germline CDR1 LGHDT, CDR2 YNNKEL (reference sequence). CDR3 in DNA: TGTGCCAGCAGCCAACGGGACAAACAAGAGACCCAGTACTTC. Its protein is CASSQRDKQETQYF.

This chain joins TRBV5-6 and TRBJ2-2; 8 nucleotides line up with TRBD1. The CDR3 has 15 amino acids. The germline gives CDR1 SGHDT, CDR2 YYEEEE. Losses at the gene ends were 4 bases for V and 3 bases for J; bases not matched to a gene: 5. In DNA, the CDR3 is TGTGCCAGCAGCCGGGGACAGGTGGACACCGGGGAGCTGTTTTTT. Translation gives CASSRGQVDTGELFF.

The table lists this clone with a count of one. The V call is TRBV9, the J call TRBJ2-3; D perhaps matches TRBD2 (5 bases). Germline V lookup: CDR1 SGDLS, CDR2 YYNGEE. The germline V and J ends were trimmed by 3 bases and 0 bases, with 14 bases remaining between them. This CDR3 comprises 16 residues. This CDR3 reads CASSEGGLISTDTQYF. CDR3 in DNA: TGTGCCAGCAGCGAAGGAGGATTGATTAGCACAGATACGCAGTATTTT.

V and J are TRBV6-5 and TRBJ1-4; TRBD1 agrees at 8 bases. Germline values: CDR1 MNHEY, CDR2 SVGAGI. The V gene end was trimmed by 8 bases and the J gene end by 8 bases; junction bases not matched to a gene: 7. The CDR3 is 13 residues long. CDR3 bases: TGTGCCAGCTCCGACAGGGGCATCGAAAAACTGTTTTTT. Its translation is CASSDRGIEKLFF.

This chain links TRBV5-1 with TRBJ2-7; 9 bases align to TRBD1. CDR1 SGHRS and CDR2 YFSETQ come from the germline V gene. The CDR3 runs to 14 residues. J lost 3 bases, V lost 2 bases, and 3 bases had no gene match. CDR3 sequence: CASSFPGQGYEQYF. The CDR3 nucleotides read TGCGCCAGCAGCTTTCCGGGACAGGGCTACGAGCAGTACTTC.

The genes are TRBV24-1 and TRBJ1-2; 10 bases agree with TRBD1. The CDR3 sequence is 15 residues long. From germline, CDR1 is KGHDR and CDR2 SFDVKD. With V trimmed by 5 bases and J by 6 bases, 8 bases remained unmatched. The CDR3 spells CATSATGTGDDGYTF. In nucleotides, the CDR3 is TGTGCCACCAGTGCGACCGGGACAGGGGACGATGGCTACACCTTC.

This rearrangement joins TRBV3-1 (or the pseudogene TRBV3-2) to TRBJ2-2; TRBD2 aligns across 12 bases. CDR3 length equals 21 residues. Germline values: CDR1 LGHDT, CDR2 YNNKEL (reference sequence). V lost 4 bases to trimming and J lost 3 bases; unmatched junction nucleotides: 18. The CDR3 reads CASSPNPRQSTSGGYTGELFF. CDR3 DNA: TGTGCCAGCAGCCCCAACCCTCGACAAAGTACTAGCGGGGGGTACACCGGGGAGCTGTTTTTT.

The rearrangement joins TRBV5-1 to TRBJ2-5, with 10 bases lining up with TRBD2. CDR1 and CDR2 (germline): SGHRS, YFSETQ. The CDR3 loop spans 16 amino acids. The ends lost 0 bases at V and 2 bases at J; junction bases unmatched: 4. The CDR3 is CASSLGASGGQETQYF. The CDR3 DNA sequence: TGCGCCAGCAGCTTGGGGGCTAGCGGGGGTCAAGAGACCCAGTACTTC.